These T cell receptor beta chains were read from a single sample in a study of T cells in localized non-small cell lung cancer. Here immunoSEQ multiplex PCR was the method, and the copy in TCRdb shows in-frame clones only, minus some. The sample holds approximately 47,000 clones, about 88% seen once. Sequencing was performed on PBMCs, taken before any cancer treatment. Receptors were obtained from a man aged 35 to 69 with stage II lung adenocarcinoma. CDR3s include the opening cysteine and the closing phenylalanine or tryptophan. The order of the fields is V gene, J gene, CDR3 protein.

TRBV6-6	TRBJ1-1	CASSYSSGGTEAFF
TRBV10-2	TRBJ2-5	CASRGREETQYF
TRBV2	TRBJ2-3	CASSARGGGDTQYF
TRBV4-1	TRBJ2-3	CASSQELQTPPLGDTQYF
TRBV11-2	TRBJ1-5	CASSSDLIQPQHF
TRBV6-5	TRBJ2-2	CASSSKTGFTGELFF
TRBV9	TRBJ2-5	CASSVDVGGQETQYF
TRBV11-2	TRBJ2-2	CASSSGTGSNTGELFF
TRBV6-1	TRBJ1-2	CASSGRDRDPYGYTF
TRBV6-5	TRBJ2-1	CASSYSGVYNEQFF
TRBV6-5	TRBJ2-1	CASSYSINNEQFF
TRBV9	TRBJ1-2	CASTGTGIGYTF
TRBV4-2	TRBJ1-4	CASSLGTDNEKLFF
TRBV14	TRBJ1-1	CASSQVPDRNTEAFF
TRBV6-1	TRBJ1-1	CASGVNTEAFF
TRBV30	TRBJ1-1	CAWSRRGPGTEAFF
TRBV4-2	TRBJ2-3	CASSQQGAVGTDTQYF
TRBV9	TRBJ1-1	CASSLNTGENTEAFF
TRBV7-6	TRBJ2-3	CASSPRLAGGFTDTQYF
TRBV18	TRBJ2-1	CASSPPSGGNEQFF
TRBV19	TRBJ2-2	CASSQLGGMTGELFF
TRBV6-1	TRBJ1-4	CASSEESQSTNEKLFF
TRBV28	TRBJ1-6	CASSRANSPLHF
TRBV5-1	TRBJ2-7	CASRFTYLSYEQYF
TRBV19	TRBJ2-1	CASAGRGYNEQFF
TRBV19	TRBJ2-2	CASSPRPTSNTGELFF
TRBV27	TRBJ2-1	CASSLRGQGVNEQFF
TRBV18	TRBJ2-4	CASSPRGGQENIQYF
TRBV9	TRBJ1-2	CASSPDPGQGAPHGYTF
TRBV5-1	TRBJ2-1	CASSLVVKGLNEQFF
TRBV27	TRBJ1-4	CASSFSTNEKLFF
TRBV10-3	TRBJ1-3	CAISEAGGKPAHTIYF
TRBV7-3	TRBJ2-1	CASSFTGISGNEQFF
TRBV6-1	TRBJ1-5	CATSREYQPQHF
TRBV28	TRBJ1-5	CASSFDFRGSNQPQHF
TRBV5-8	TRBJ1-2	CASSLPNYGYTF
TRBV6-1	TRBJ1-4	CASKFTIDEKLFF
TRBV5-4	TRBJ2-3	CASSLGEDTQYF
TRBV6-6	TRBJ2-3	CASSVSGAGGTQYF
TRBV6-1	TRBJ1-1	CASSRFQGSGAAFF
TRBV19	TRBJ1-1	CASAIGAEAFF
TRBV5-1	TRBJ1-1	CASSFTGAPNTEAFF